This passage covers 5 T cell receptor beta chains from one sample sequenced in a study of technical replicates of blood from a few donors. TCRdb's copy holds only in-frame clones and misses some; the assay was immunoSEQ multiplex PCR. Among around 13,000 clones listed, less than 90% were seen once. The sequencing sample was made of PBMCs. The receptors were sampled from a human donor in good health.

A single count supports this clone. The chain recombines TRBV7-2 with TRBJ2-7; 12 nucleotides match TRBD2. V lost 0 bases, J lost 7 bases, and 1 base stayed unmatched. Germline V gives CDR1 SGHTA, CDR2 FQGNSA. There are 14 residues in the CDR3. The CDR3 spells CASSLATSGREQYF. The CDR3 DNA is TGTGCCAGCAGCTTAGCAACTAGCGGGAGGGAGCAGTACTTC. Using reference TRBV7-2 and TRBJ2-7 for the parts outside the CDR3, the full variable domain is GAGVSQSPSNKVTEKGKDVELRCDPISGHTALYWYRQSLGQGLEFLIYFQGNSAPDKSGLPSDRFSAERTGGSVSTLTIQRTQQEDSAVYLCASSLATSGREQYFGPGTRLTVT.

The J gene is TRBJ1-1, the V gene TRBV9; no clear D. This CDR3 has 13 amino acids. The V end was cut by 0 bases, the J end by 3 bases, with 6 bases between. From germline, CDR1 is SGDLS and CDR2 YYNGEE. As DNA, the CDR3 is TGTGCCAGCAGCGTAGACGAGTACACTGAAGCTTTCTTT. The encoded protein is CASSVDEYTEAFF.

The rearrangement joins TRBV10-3 to TRBJ2-1; the D is unclear. Trimming removed 3 bases from V and 7 bases from J, with 16 bases in between. CDR1 is ENHRY, CDR2 SYGVKD, per germline. The CDR3 has 15 residues. As DNA, the CDR3 is TGTGCCATCAGTGACACCGAGCCAAGTAAGAATGAGCAGTTCTTC. Amino acids: CAISDTEPSKNEQFF.

The rearrangement uses TRBV7-9 and TRBJ1-2, with 11 bases that match TRBD1. The CDR3 has 14 amino acids. Trimming removed 5 bases from V and 7 bases from J; junction bases left unmatched: 6. Germline CDR1 is SEHNR and CDR2 is FQNEAQ (reference sequence). For the CDR3, the DNA is TGTGCCAGCAGCCAGGGACAGGGGGTTGGTGGCTACACCTTC. The encoded protein is CASSQGQGVGGYTF. The variable domain in full, with the rest retrieved from reference TRBV7-9 and TRBJ1-2, is DTGVSQNPRHKITKRGQNVTFRCDPISEHNRLYWYRQTLGQGPEFLTYFQNEAQLEKSRLLSDRFSAERPKGSFSTLEIQRTEQGDSAMYLCASSQGQGVGGYTFGSGTRLTVV.

This rearrangement joins TRBV28 to TRBJ2-1, with 8 bases identical to TRBD2. The CDR3 length is 16 residues. Germline CDR1 reads MDHEN; CDR2 reads SYDVKM. J gave up 1 base and V 5 bases, and 7 bases lay outside the gene matches. CDR3 amino acids: CASSNPGGDSYNEQFF. For the CDR3, the DNA is TGTGCCAGCAGTAACCCGGGGGGGGATTCCTACAATGAGCAGTTCTTC. Variable domain in full (rest from reference TRBV28 and TRBJ2-1): DVKVTQSSRYLVKRTGEKVFLECVQDMDHENMFWYRQDPGLGLRLIYFSYDVKMKEKGDIPEGYSVSREKKERFSLILESASTNQTSMYLCASSNPGGDSYNEQFFGPGTRLTVL.